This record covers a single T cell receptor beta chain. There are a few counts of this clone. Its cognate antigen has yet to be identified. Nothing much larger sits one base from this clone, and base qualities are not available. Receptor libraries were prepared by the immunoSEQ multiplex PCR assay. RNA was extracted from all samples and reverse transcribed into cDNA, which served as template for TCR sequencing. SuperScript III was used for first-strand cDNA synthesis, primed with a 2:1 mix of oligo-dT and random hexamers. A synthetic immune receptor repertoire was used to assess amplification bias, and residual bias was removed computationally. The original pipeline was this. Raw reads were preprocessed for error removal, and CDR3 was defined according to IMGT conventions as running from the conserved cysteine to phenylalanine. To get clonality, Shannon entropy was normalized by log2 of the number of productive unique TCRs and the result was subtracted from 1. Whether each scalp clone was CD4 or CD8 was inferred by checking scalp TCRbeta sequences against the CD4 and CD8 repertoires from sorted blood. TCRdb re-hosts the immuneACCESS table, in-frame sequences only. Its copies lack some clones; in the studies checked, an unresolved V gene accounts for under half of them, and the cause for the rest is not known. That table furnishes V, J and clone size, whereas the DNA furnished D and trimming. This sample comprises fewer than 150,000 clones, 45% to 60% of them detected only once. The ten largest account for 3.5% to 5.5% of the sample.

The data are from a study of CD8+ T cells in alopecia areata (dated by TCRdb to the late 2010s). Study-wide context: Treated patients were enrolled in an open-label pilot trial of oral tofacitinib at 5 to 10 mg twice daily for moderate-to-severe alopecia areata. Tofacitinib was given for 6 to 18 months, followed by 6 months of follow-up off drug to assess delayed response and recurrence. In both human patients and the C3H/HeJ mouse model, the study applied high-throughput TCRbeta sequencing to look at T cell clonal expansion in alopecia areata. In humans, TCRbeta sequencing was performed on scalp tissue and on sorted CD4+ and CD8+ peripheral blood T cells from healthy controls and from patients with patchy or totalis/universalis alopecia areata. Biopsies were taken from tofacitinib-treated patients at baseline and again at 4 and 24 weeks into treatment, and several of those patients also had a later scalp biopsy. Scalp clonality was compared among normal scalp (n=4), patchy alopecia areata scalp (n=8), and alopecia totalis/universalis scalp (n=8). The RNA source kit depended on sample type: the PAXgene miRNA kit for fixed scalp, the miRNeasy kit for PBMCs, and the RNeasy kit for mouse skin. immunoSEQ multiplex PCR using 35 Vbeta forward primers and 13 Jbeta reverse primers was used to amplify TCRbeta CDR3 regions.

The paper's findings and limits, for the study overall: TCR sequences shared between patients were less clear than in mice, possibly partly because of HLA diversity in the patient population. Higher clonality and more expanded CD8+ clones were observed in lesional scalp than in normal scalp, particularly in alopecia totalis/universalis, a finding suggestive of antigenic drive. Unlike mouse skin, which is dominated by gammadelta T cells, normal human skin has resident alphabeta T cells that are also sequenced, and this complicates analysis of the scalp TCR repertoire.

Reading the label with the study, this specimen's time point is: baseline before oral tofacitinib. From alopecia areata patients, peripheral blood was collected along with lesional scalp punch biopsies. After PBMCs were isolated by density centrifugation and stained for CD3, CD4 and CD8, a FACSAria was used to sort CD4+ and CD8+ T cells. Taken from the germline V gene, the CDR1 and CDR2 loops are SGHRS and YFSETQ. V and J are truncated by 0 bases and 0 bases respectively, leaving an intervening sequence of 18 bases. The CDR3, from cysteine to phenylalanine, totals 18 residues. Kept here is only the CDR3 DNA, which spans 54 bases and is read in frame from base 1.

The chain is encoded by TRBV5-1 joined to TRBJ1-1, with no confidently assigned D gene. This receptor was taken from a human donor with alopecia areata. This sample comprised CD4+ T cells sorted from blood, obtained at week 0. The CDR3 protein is CASSLAVPLGYVNTEAFF. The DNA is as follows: TGCGCCAGCAGCTTGGCGGTCCCCCTAGGGTATGTGAACACTGAAGCTTTCTTT.